These 11 T cell receptor beta chains came from one sample sequenced in a study of T cell responses to AZD1222 COVID-19 vaccine (dated by TCRdb to the early 2020s). Library construction relied on the immunoSEQ multiplex PCR assay. The immuneACCESS repertoire file appears here via TCRdb, limited to in-frame rearrangements. These files lack a portion of the clones; in checked studies, under half of the deficit traces to unresolved V genes, and the cause of the others is not known. This sample has 75,000 to 85,000 clones in its table, and 75% to 90% of those were observed once. Jointly, the top ten make up 1.2% to 1.5% of the sample. Taken with the paper, the label for time point translates to: about 28 days (+/-7) after the second vaccine dose. Sequencing used peripheral blood, obtained 28 days after the second AZD1222 dose. Every receptor here comes from an adult who received the AZD1222 COVID-19 vaccine.

The V gene is TRBV19, the J gene TRBJ1-1; TRBD1 is a possible D gene (5 bases). The germline V gene encodes CDR1 LNHDA and CDR2 SQIVND (reference sequence). This CDR3 region has 18 residues. V was shortened by 5 bases and J by 0 bases, with 22 bases between the two germline ends. The CDR3 is CASSGPGTRTPMNTEAFF. The CDR3 nucleotides are TGTGCCAGTAGTGGGCCAGGGACCCGTACCCCCATGAACACTGAAGCTTTCTTT.

The gene calls are TRBV5-1 and TRBJ1-2, with D unclear. Trimming stripped 4 bases from V and 0 bases from J, with 7 bases between. The CDR3 runs to 13 residues. Germline lookup yields CDR1 SGHRS and CDR2 YFSETQ. The CDR3 bases are TGCGCCAGCAGCCCCGGATCTAACTATGGCTACACCTTC. This sequence encodes CASSPGSNYGYTF.

This sequence joins TRBV5-4 and TRBJ1-2; tentatively, D is TRBD1 (6 bases). Germline V lookup: CDR1 SGHNT, CDR2 YYREEE (reference sequence). The CDR3 consists of 14 residues. The germline V and J ends were trimmed by 4 bases and 7 bases, with 17 bases remaining between them. In DNA form, the CDR3 reads TGTGCCAGCAGCGTATCATCAGGGGTTCGTGGCTACACCTTC. This encodes CASSVSSGVRGYTF.

The chain is built from TRBV18 and TRBJ2-7; D uncertain. From germline, CDR1 is KGHSH and CDR2 LQKENI. V gave up 3 bases and J gave up 4 bases, with 10 bases separating them. The CDR3 has 13 amino acids. The CDR3 DNA follows: TGTGCCAGCTCACCCCCACGGTCGTACGAGCAGTACTTC. Translated, it gives CASSPPRSYEQYF.

This rearrangement joins TRBV6-5 to TRBJ2-2; 8 nucleotides align to TRBD1. V was pared by 10 bases and J by 6 bases, with 10 bases of the junction left unmatched. The germline gives CDR1 MNHEY, CDR2 SVGAGI. The CDR3 contains 14 residues. DNA for the CDR3: TGTGCCACAGGGGGCGAGAGCTTCGCCGGGGAGCTGTTTTTT. This sequence encodes CATGGESFAGELFF.

The J gene is TRBJ1-5, the V gene TRBV18, with D perhaps TRBD1 (5 bases). This CDR3 comprises 15 residues. Per germline, CDR1 KGHSH and CDR2 LQKENI. The V gene lost 2 bases and the J gene lost 4 bases, with 12 bases spanning the gap. CDR3 sequence: CASSPGSRGNQPQHF. CDR3 DNA sequence: TGTGCCAGCTCACCAGGAAGCCGGGGGAATCAGCCCCAGCATTTT.

V is TRBV11-2 and J is TRBJ1-3; TRBD1 aligns across 8 bases. The V gene's germline CDR1 is SGHAT and CDR2 FQNNGV. V was pared by 5 bases and J by 0 bases, with 3 bases of the junction left unmatched. This CDR3 comprises 15 residues. The CDR3 DNA sequence: TGTGCCAGCAGCCGGGGGACAGGCTCTGGAAACACCATATATTTT. It yields the protein CASSRGTGSGNTIYF.

The CDR3 region has the DNA TGCAGCGCAGAAGGGGACAGGATTAATGAGCAGTTCTTC. It yields the protein CSAEGDRINEQFF. V is TRBV29-1 and J is TRBJ2-1, with 8 bases that match TRBD1. The V gene's germline CDR1 is SQVTM and CDR2 ANQGSEA. J gave up 7 bases and V 7 bases, and 9 bases lay outside the gene matches. The length of the CDR3 is 13 residues.

This sequence joins TRBV12-3 or TRBV12-4 and TRBJ1-2, with 7 positions matching TRBD1. Germline trimming cut 4 bases from V and 8 bases from J; bases unmatched to any gene: 1. The CDR3 covers 11 residues. The CDR3 reads CASSYRGGYTF. The CDR3 DNA reads TGTGCCAGCAGTTACAGGGGCGGCTACACCTTC.

V usage is TRBV28 and J usage is TRBJ2-1, with 9 bases that match TRBD1. Trimming removed 8 bases from V and 2 bases from J; junction bases left unmatched: 4. Germline assignment: CDR1 MDHEN and CDR2 SYDVKM. There are 14 residues in the CDR3. CDR3 sequence (DNA): TGTGCCAGCCAAACAGGGGGCCCCTACAATGAGCAGTTCTTC. As protein: CASQTGGPYNEQFF.

This chain links TRBV6-1 with TRBJ2-2; D may correspond to TRBD1 or TRBD2 (5 bases each). The CDR3 runs 14 residues. Trimming took 1 base from V and 6 from J, leaving 9 bases between them. Germline V gene sequence: CDR1 MNHNS, CDR2 SASEGT. The chain's CDR3 is CASSEERGSGELFF. In nucleotides, the CDR3 is TGTGCCAGCAGTGAAGAGAGGGGATCCGGGGAGCTGTTTTTT.